Only a few counts were recorded for the clone carrying this T cell receptor beta chain. Its antigen remains unknown. Using a J-beta primer mix together with a sample-barcoded 5' primer, a second PCR was run for roughly 6 to 11 cycles. TCRdb independently ran MiXCR on the 5' RACE reads; one entry per CDR3 protein. The data show 700,000 or so distinct CDR3 sequences, about 43% seen once. This specimen comes from a study of blood T cells in healthy people across ages. The study, taken as a whole, reports: Older individuals had lower TCR beta diversity per million T cells (the decline was roughly linear). Aged donors had fewer naive CD4+ cells and lower diversity than long-lived donors.

This CDR3 is built from 15 residues. In germline, CDR1 is SGHTA, CDR2 FQGNSA. Sequencing was done on a sample of blood. The genes are TRBV7-2 and TRBJ2-4, with 7 bases fitting TRBD1. The DNA end favors TRBJ2-7, so the J call may be wrong. This sequence originates from a man older than 75 in good health. CDR3 DNA: TGTGCCAGCAGCTTAGAGGGGGCCCCTCTTTACGAGCAGTACTTC. Residues: CASSLEGAPLYEQYF.